Listed here are 23 T cell receptor beta chains from one sample, sequenced in a study of human T cells and chemical hapten exposure. Time point meaning: patch test 2, 6 weeks after DPC sensitization. Treatment described: therapeutic diphenylcyclopropenone sensitization with weekly scalp DPC. Each CDR3 protein gets one entry after TCRdb re-called the RACE reads with MiXCR. The sample yields some 350,000 distinct CDR3 sequences, about 6% seen once. This sample comprised whole blood, obtained in connection with sensitization to the hapten diphenylcyclopropenone (DPC). These receptors originate from a woman in her late teens or twenties with alopecia areata. Some clones in this sample may be carry-over from other donors' samples.

There are many counts of this clonotype. This rearrangement joins TRBV29-1 to TRBJ2-2; D might be TRBD1 or TRBD2, each matching 5 bases. CDR1 is SQVTM, CDR2 ANQGSEA, per germline. V gave up 5 bases and J gave up 3 bases, with 16 bases separating them. CDR3 length equals 15 residues. The CDR3: CSVTGKRGDTGELFF. DNA of the CDR3: TGCAGCGTTACGGGCAAACGAGGGGACACCGGGGAGCTGTTTTTT.

In the case of this clonotype: Just one base apart from a much larger clone, this may be a read error. Given the absence of the conserved phenylalanine or tryptophan at the CDR3 end, a read error is likely. The gene calls are TRBV7-6 and TRBJ2-3; possible D gene TRBD1, 6 bases. Germline V gene data show CDR1 as SGHVS and CDR2 as FNYEAQ. CDR3 length equals 15 residues. Between the trimmed V and J ends, which lost 1 base and 9 bases, there was a span of 17 bases. For the CDR3, the DNA is TGTGCCAGCAGCTTAGTCCAACAGGGTGTCTACACGCAGTATTTG. Translating it yields CASSLVQQGVYTQYL.

J is TRBJ1-1 and V is TRBV6-6, with D uncertain. CDR1 is MNHNY and CDR2 is SVGAGI in the germline V gene (reference sequence). Trimming removed 2 bases from V and 1 base from J, with 8 bases in between. This CDR3 comprises 14 residues. CDR3 nucleotide sequence: TGTGCCAGCAGTTACACCCAAGGGAACACTGAAGCTTTCTTT. Translated: CASSYTQGNTEAFF.

In this sample, this clonotype turned up many times. The chain has TRBV12-3 or TRBV12-4 and TRBJ1-6; 8 positions match TRBD1. Unmatched junction bases numbered 6, after V lost 4 bases and J lost 10 bases. CDR3 size: 14 residues. Written as DNA, the CDR3 is TGTGCCAGCAGTTCACGGACAGGGAGCTCACCCCTCCACTTT. Translating it yields CASSSRTGSSPLHF.

This clonotype was counted many times. The chain couples TRBV6-2 or TRBV6-3 to TRBJ1-1; TRBD1 aligns across 8 bases. CDR3 length: 16 amino acids. Per the germline V gene, CDR1 is MNHEY and CDR2 is SVGEGT. Germline trimming cut 6 bases from V and 4 bases from J; bases unmatched to any gene: 13. The CDR3 nucleotides read TGTGCCAGCAGCAGGACAGGGTCCGTACTGGGCACTGAAGCTTTCTTT. It specifies CASSRTGSVLGTEAFF.

At least ten counts were recorded for this clonotype. The chain is built from TRBV2 and TRBJ1-3, with 9 bases that match TRBD1. Germline-derived CDR1 and CDR2 are SNHLY and FYNNEI. The J segment lost 2 bases and the V segment lost 2 bases, leaving 4 bases of the junction unmatched. The CDR3 extends over 16 amino acids. CDR3 residues: CASSEQGQGAGNTIYF. CDR3 bases: TGTGCCAGCAGTGAACAGGGACAGGGAGCTGGAAACACCATATATTTT.

This clonotype has at least ten counts. The chain recombines TRBV6-2 or TRBV6-3 with TRBJ1-2, with D possibly TRBD1 on 5 matching bases. This CDR3 is 17 amino acids long. V was shortened by 7 bases and J by 2 bases, with 23 bases between the two germline ends. Germline CDR1 reads MNHEY; CDR2 reads SVGEGT. CDR3 in DNA: TGTGCCAGCAAAAGGTCGTCGGGAGGGGTTTTGAACTATGGCTACACCTTC. Amino acid sequence: CASKRSSGGVLNYGYTF.

A few counts support this clonotype. The chain couples TRBV20-1 to TRBJ2-1; D uncertain. V lost 1 base and J lost 6, with 10 bases in between. The CDR3 length is 13 residues. Germline values: CDR1 DFQATT, CDR2 SNEGSKA (reference sequence). The CDR3 DNA sequence: TGCAGTGCTAGAGGTATCGGAATCAATGAGCAGTTCTTC. Its translation is CSARGIGINEQFF.

This clonotype was detected many times. The chain couples TRBV27 to TRBJ1-2; no clear D. The CDR3 is 14 amino acids. Trimming took off 0 bases at V and 3 bases at J, with 8 bases between the two ends. Germline-derived CDR1 and CDR2 are MNHEY and SMNVEV (reference sequence). In DNA form, the CDR3 reads TGTGCCAGCAGTTTATCCCGGACCGACTATGGCTACACCTTC. Translating gives CASSLSRTDYGYTF.

In its sample, this clonotype was seen a few times. This chain uses TRBV6-5 with TRBJ2-1; 7 bases map to TRBD1. The CDR3 runs to 15 residues. The germline CDR1 and CDR2 sequences are MNHEY and SVGAGI. Losses at the gene ends were 6 bases for V and 0 bases for J; bases not matched to a gene: 5. In DNA form, the CDR3 reads TGTGCCAGCAGCCGTCGGGACAGCTCCTACAATGAGCAGTTCTTC. Its protein product is CASSRRDSSYNEQFF.

This clonotype occurred a few times. V and J are TRBV6-5 and TRBJ1-2; D is perhaps TRBD1 (6 bases). Trimming took off 4 bases at V and 0 bases at J, with 15 bases between the two ends. Germline V gives CDR1 MNHEY, CDR2 SVGAGI. The CDR3 covers 16 residues. The DNA of the CDR3 is TGTGCCAGCAGTTTCTACAGGACAGAAACTAACTATGGCTACACCTTC. Protein product: CASSFYRTETNYGYTF.

This clonotype was observed many times. The chain links TRBV6-5 to TRBJ1-1; D is uncertain. Germline V gene sequence: CDR1 MNHEY, CDR2 SVGAGI. Trimming took off 2 bases at V and 1 base at J, with 14 bases between the two ends. This CDR3 spans 16 amino acids. For the CDR3, the DNA is TGTGCCAGCAGTTACCACCGCGGCGGTAGGAACACTGAAGCTTTCTTT. Translated: CASSYHRGGRNTEAFF.

Ten or more counts support this clonotype. The rearrangement uses TRBV12-5 and TRBJ2-3; D not resolved. The CDR3 is made up of 12 amino acids. The germline CDR1 and CDR2 sequences are LGHNT and FRNRAP. V was clipped by 2 bases and J by 7 bases, with 7 bases between them. The CDR3 nucleotides read TGTGCTAGTGGTTTGAACTCGAATACGCAGTATTTT. It specifies CASGLNSNTQYF.

This chain links TRBV5-1 with TRBJ2-3, with D possibly TRBD2 on 6 matching bases. Per germline, CDR1 SGHRS and CDR2 YFSETQ. This CDR3 contains 17 residues. V was pared by 4 bases and J by 2 bases, with 20 bases between. The DNA for the CDR3 is TGCGCCAGCAGCCCAGGCCGTAGTAGCGGCACCACAGATACGCAGTATTTT. Translation gives CASSPGRSSGTTDTQYF.

This clonotype occurred many times. The chain combines TRBV7-9 with TRBJ2-7; no reliable D call. Germline CDR1 is SEHNR and CDR2 is FQNEAQ (reference sequence). V gave up 3 bases and J gave up 5 bases, with 8 bases separating them. This CDR3 region has 12 residues. CDR3 DNA sequence: TGTGCCAGCAGCTTTATCGAGGACGAGCAGTACTTC. Translated: CASSFIEDEQYF.

This clonotype was detected only a few times. V and J are TRBV4-3 and TRBJ2-2; D call uncertain. V lost 0 bases and J 2 bases, leaving 13 bases between the germline ends. Germline V lookup: CDR1 LGHNA, CDR2 YSLEER. There are 17 residues in the CDR3. In DNA form, the CDR3 reads TGCGCCAGCAGCCAAGATATAATTACAGCTAACACCGGGGAGCTGTTTTTT. It codes for CASSQDIITANTGELFF.

This clonotype was counted only a few times. The chain employs TRBV6-5 and TRBJ2-7; perhaps TRBD2 as D (5 bases). Germline CDR1 and CDR2: MNHEY and SVGAGI. CDR3 size: 14 residues. Trimming removed 5 bases from V and 1 base from J, with 12 bases in between. This CDR3 is CASSMPGFSYEQYF. The CDR3 DNA reads TGTGCCAGCAGTATGCCGGGGTTTTCCTACGAGCAGTACTTC.

The genes are TRBV6-2 or TRBV6-3 and TRBJ2-7; D remains unclear. Deletions cut 5 bases from V and 2 bases from J, with 7 bases between. The CDR3 has 12 amino acids. CDR1 is MNHEY and CDR2 is SVGEGT in the germline V gene. The CDR3 region is CASSTPAYEQYF. The DNA for the CDR3 is TGTGCCAGCAGTACTCCCGCCTACGAGCAGTACTTC.

This chain joins TRBV6-5 and TRBJ1-3, with no clear D. The CDR3 spans 12 residues. Trimming cost V 10 bases and J 1 base, with 8 bases left between them. CDR1 is MNHEY, CDR2 SVGAGI, per germline. As DNA, the CDR3 is TGTGCCACCAAAAGTTCTGGAAACACCATATATTTT. Protein product: CATKSSGNTIYF.

Ten or more counts support this clonotype. The chain employs TRBV10-3 and TRBJ2-7; possibly TRBD1 for D (5 bases). This CDR3 comprises 13 residues. Germline V gene data show CDR1 as ENHRY and CDR2 as SYGVKD. Trimming removed 8 bases at V and 1 base at J, with 12 bases between. The CDR3 region is CAIQGGESYEQYF. The CDR3 region has the DNA TGTGCCATCCAGGGTGGGGAATCCTACGAGCAGTACTTC.

The CDR3 bases are TGTGCCAGCAGCCTTGAACAGGGAGGATCCTACGAGCAGTACTTC. Encoded protein: CASSLEQGGSYEQYF. The chain recombines TRBV6-2 or TRBV6-3 with TRBJ2-7; D is possibly TRBD1 or TRBD2 (6 bases each). Germline V gene data show CDR1 as MNHEY and CDR2 as SVGEGT. The CDR3 is 15 residues long. Trimming took off 6 bases at V and 1 base at J, with 16 bases between the two ends.

In its sample, this clonotype was seen many times. The chain couples TRBV6-5 to TRBJ2-7; tentative D call: TRBD1 (6 bases). Germline lookup yields CDR1 MNHEY and CDR2 SVGAGI. Trimming removed 5 bases at V and 4 bases at J, with 12 bases between. The CDR3 is 13 amino acids. The DNA of the CDR3 is TGTGCCAGCAGTCCGGGGACAACTTACGAGCAGTACTTC. Translation: CASSPGTTYEQYF.

This clonotype was detected many times. J is TRBJ1-1 and V is TRBV6-8, with D possibly being TRBD1 (6 bases). Germline V gives CDR1 MNHGY, CDR2 SAAAGT. Trimming shortened V by 9 bases and J by 5 bases, and 19 bases separated the two germline ends. The CDR3 has 14 amino acids. The CDR3 sequence: CARIPQGGKTEAFF. CDR3 DNA sequence: TGTGCCAGGATCCCACAGGGAGGGAAAACTGAAGCTTTCTTT.